This T cell receptor (beta chain) was sequenced during a study of beta chain features in type 1 diabetes. Study-wide results and limits: Moderate but significant shortening of TCRB CDR3s was recorded in all four CD4+ subsets from Type 1 diabetes patients. Cells expressing TCR highly could be over-represented by cDNA sequencing. Comparison showed that naive, central memory and Treg TCRB repertoires appeared more similar among patients than among healthy donors.

Since all of the isolated RNA was reverse transcribed, expressed TCRB transcripts were what got sequenced. Clones were read by immunoSEQ multiplex PCR, and TCRdb kept only the in-frame ones, dropping some. The sample records 280,000 or so clones, 15% being singletons. Every single donor gave one heparinised blood draw, and these averaged about 116 mL. Based on CD45RO/CCR7/CD25/CD127/CD95/CD27, CD4+ regulatory, stem cell-like memory, naive and central memory cells were sorted. Remarks on this clone: Its antigen is still unknown.

There are 13 residues in the CDR3. The germline CDR1 and CDR2 sequences are MDHEN and SYDVKM. V trimming: 8 bases; J trimming: 8 bases; junction bases outside the gene matches: 9. This sequence was found in a man between 18 and 35 years old with type 1 diabetes. The chain is built from TRBV28 and TRBJ1-2; 9 bases are a match to TRBD1. The source material was naive CD4+ T cells from blood. DNA for the CDR3: TGTGCCAGCGGTCTAGGGACAGGGCGAGGCTACACCTTC. Translating it yields CASGLGTGRGYTF.